The 21 T cell receptor beta chains reported below all come from one sample, sequenced in a study of vaccination and CD4 T cells after COVID-19. No antigen is known for these receptors. Once obtained from cultured CD4+ T cells, the DNA was sequenced using the Oncomine TCR Beta short-read assay. TCRdb reprocessed the PCR reads via MiXCR and lists one record per CDR3 protein. Seen here are around 20,000 distinct CDR3 sequences, about 50% observed once, and the top ten hold over 7%. Treatment in this sample: roughly nine-day PBMC culture with coronavirus spike peptide pools or control peptides (ViraFEST assay). Sequencing was performed on CD4+ T cells from blood, cultured in vitro, taken before SARS-CoV-2 vaccination. The receptors stem from a human donor who had recovered from COVID-19.

This sequence joins TRBV28 and TRBJ1-3, with D tentatively TRBD1 (5 bases). Germline values: CDR1 MDHEN, CDR2 SYDVKM. CDR3 length: 16 residues. V was clipped by 3 bases and J by 0 bases, with 12 bases between them. CDR3: CASSFGGESSGNTIYF. Here the CDR3 DNA reads TGTGCCAGCAGTTTTGGAGGGGAGAGCTCTGGAAACACCATATATTTT.

J is TRBJ2-5 and V is TRBV20-1; TRBD2 matches 12 bases. The CDR3 loop spans 15 amino acids. Germline V gives CDR1 DFQATT, CDR2 SNEGSKA (reference sequence). J gave up 7 bases and V 6 bases, and 12 bases lay outside the gene matches. For the CDR3, the DNA is TGCAGTGCCCCACGACTAGCGGGAGCCCCAAGGACCCAGTACTTC. It codes for CSAPRLAGAPRTQYF.

The chain combines TRBV6-5 with TRBJ1-1, with a possible D match to TRBD1 (6 bases). This CDR3 region has 13 residues. Germline V gene data show CDR1 as MNHEY and CDR2 as SVGAGI. Trimming removed 2 bases from V and 7 bases from J, with 11 bases in between. DNA of the CDR3: TGTGCCAGCAGTTACAGCAGGGGAGATGAAGCTTTCTTT. It encodes CASSYSRGDEAFF.

This chain links TRBV20-1 with TRBJ2-2, with D possibly matching TRBD2 (6 bases). Trimming took 3 bases from V and 7 from J, leaving 15 bases between them. This CDR3 has 14 residues. Germline V gives CDR1 DFQATT, CDR2 SNEGSKA (reference sequence). The chain's CDR3 is CSARRGPTHGELFF. CDR3 nucleotides: TGCAGTGCTAGGCGGGGACCAACCCACGGGGAGCTGTTTTTT.

V and J are TRBV20-1 and TRBJ1-4; tentatively, D is TRBD1 (6 bases). Germline loops: CDR1 DFQATT, CDR2 SNEGSKA (reference sequence). The CDR3 runs to 14 residues. Trimming stripped 3 bases from V and 5 bases from J, with 13 bases between. The CDR3 bases are TGCAGTGCTAGGGCCGGGACAAGAAATGAAAAACTGTTTTTT. This translates into CSARAGTRNEKLFF.

This clonotype was counted a single time. V usage is TRBV7-9 and J usage is TRBJ2-2; 9 bases align to TRBD2. Germline lookup yields CDR1 SEHNR and CDR2 FQNEAQ (reference sequence). This CDR3 spans 18 amino acids. V lost 5 bases and J lost 2; bases outside the gene matches: 12. DNA for the CDR3: TGTGCCAGCAGCCCGCCTGGTGCGGGAGGGGTCAACACCGGGGAGCTGTTTTTT. Residues: CASSPPGAGGVNTGELFF.

J is TRBJ1-1 and V is TRBV10-2; 8 bases are shared with TRBD1. V lost 10 bases to trimming and J lost 5 bases; unmatched junction nucleotides: 6. Per germline, CDR1 WSHSY and CDR2 SAAADI. The CDR3 is 12 amino acids. The CDR3 DNA reads as TGCGCCACCTGGACAGGGCGGACTGAAGCTTTCTTT. It translates to CATWTGRTEAFF.

This clonotype was seen more than once but under ten times. The chain employs TRBV27 and TRBJ1-1; the match to TRBD1 covers 9 bases. The CDR3 is made up of 14 amino acids. V lost 8 bases and J lost 4; bases outside the gene matches: 8. Per the germline V gene, CDR1 is MNHEY and CDR2 is SMNVEV (reference sequence). CDR3 sequence (DNA): TGTGCCAGCGCCTTCCGGGACAGGGCCACTGAAGCTTTCTTT. Its translation: CASAFRDRATEAFF.

The chain is built from TRBV19 and TRBJ2-2; 8 bases align to TRBD1. There are 15 residues in the CDR3. V was pared by 7 bases and J by 7 bases, with 11 bases of the junction left unmatched. Germline V lookup: CDR1 LNHDA, CDR2 SQIVND (reference sequence). DNA of the CDR3: TGTGCCAGTACTACGGGACAGGACAAGGGCGGGGAGCTGTTTTTT. It yields the protein CASTTGQDKGGELFF.

This clonotype was counted only a few times. This rearrangement joins TRBV7-9 to TRBJ2-5, with TRBD1 as a possible D gene (6 bases). Per the germline V gene, CDR1 is SEHNR and CDR2 is FQNEAQ (reference sequence). The CDR3 runs 13 residues. V dropped 7 bases and J dropped 5 bases, with 14 bases sitting between them. The CDR3 region has the DNA TGTGCCAGCACCCCTCAGGGGCGCGAGACCCAGTACTTC. Amino acid sequence: CASTPQGRETQYF.

J is TRBJ2-3 and V is TRBV19; 7 bases are a match to TRBD2. Germline lookup yields CDR1 LNHDA and CDR2 SQIVND (reference sequence). This CDR3 spans 16 amino acids. V was pared by 6 bases and J by 3 bases, with 12 bases of the junction left unmatched. CDR3 loop: CASRSWGRASTDTQYF. As DNA, the CDR3 is TGTGCCAGTAGGTCTTGGGGGAGGGCCTCGACAGATACGCAGTATTTT. The variable domain in full, with the rest retrieved from reference TRBV19 and TRBJ2-3, is DGGITQSPKYLFRKEGQNVTLSCEQNLNHDAMYWYRQDPGQGLRLIYYSQIVNDFQKGDIAEGYSVSREKKESFPLTVTSAQKNPTAFYLCASRSWGRASTDTQYFGPGTRLTVL.

The V call is TRBV21-1, the J call TRBJ1-1; the table's D call, TRBD1, has no DNA check behind it. TRBV21-1 is a pseudogene locus. The CDR3 loop spans 16 amino acids. The CDR3 coding sequence is TGTGCCAGCCCCCTGGAGGACAGGGTCCGCGGAACTGAAGCTTTCTTT. Translation gives CASPLEDRVRGTEAFF.

This chain uses TRBV19 with TRBJ2-2, with 11 bases aligning to TRBD2. The CDR3 length is 16 residues. Trimming removed 5 bases from V and 4 bases from J; junction bases left unmatched: 6. Germline V gene sequence: CDR1 LNHDA, CDR2 SQIVND (reference sequence). CDR3 loop: CASSPLGLAVTGELFF. The CDR3 DNA follows: TGTGCCAGTAGTCCCCTGGGACTAGCGGTCACCGGGGAGCTGTTTTTT.

This clonotype was seen only a few times. The rearrangement joins TRBV20-1 to TRBJ2-4; D remains ambiguous. The germline V gene has CDR1 DFQATT and CDR2 SNEGSKA (reference sequence). V shed 2 bases and J shed 0 bases, with 11 bases lying between them. There are 15 residues in the CDR3. CDR3 residues: CSARIAEVAKNIQYF. In DNA form, the CDR3 reads TGCAGTGCTAGAATTGCTGAGGTAGCCAAAAACATTCAGTACTTC.

This chain joins TRBV20-1 and TRBJ2-7; D is perhaps TRBD1 or TRBD2 (6 bases each). The length of the CDR3 is 11 residues. The germline V gene encodes CDR1 DFQATT and CDR2 SNEGSKA (reference sequence). Deletions cut 6 bases from V and 5 bases from J, with 11 bases between. Here the CDR3 DNA reads TGCAGTGCCGGGGGCAGGGACGAGCAGTACTTC. This gives the protein CSAGGRDEQYF.

This sequence joins TRBV7-9 and TRBJ2-7; TRBD1 matches 10 bases. Germline lookup yields CDR1 SEHNR and CDR2 FQNEAQ (reference sequence). The CDR3 sequence is 14 residues long. With V trimmed by 5 bases and J by 5 bases, 6 bases remained unmatched. The CDR3 reads CASSPGQGLNEQYF. Here the CDR3 DNA reads TGTGCCAGCAGCCCGGGACAGGGGCTTAACGAGCAGTACTTC.

The table lists this clonotype with a few counts. This chain joins TRBV19 and TRBJ2-3; possibly TRBD2 for D (6 bases). The CDR3 is made up of 15 amino acids. Trimming cost V 2 bases and J 6 bases, with 15 bases left between them. Germline assignment: CDR1 LNHDA and CDR2 SQIVND (reference sequence). The CDR3 bases are TGTGCCAGTAGTATACAATACGACCGGGGGGATACGCAGTATTTT. The encoded protein is CASSIQYDRGDTQYF.

This rearrangement joins TRBV7-9 to TRBJ2-3; D ambiguous. The CDR3 is 13 residues long. The V end lost 5 bases, the J end lost 1 base, and 7 bases lay between the germline ends. Per germline, CDR1 SEHNR and CDR2 FQNEAQ (reference sequence). The CDR3 DNA reads as TGTGCCAGCAGCCCATCGGGCACAGATACGCAGTATTTT. Translated: CASSPSGTDTQYF.

The V and J genes are TRBV28 and TRBJ1-1, with D possibly matching TRBD1 (6 bases). Per germline, CDR1 MDHEN and CDR2 SYDVKM. V lost 3 bases, J lost 2 bases, and 16 bases lay in between. The CDR3 is 16 amino acids. The CDR3 reads CASSFEKRGGNTEAFF. The CDR3 DNA follows: TGTGCCAGCAGTTTTGAGAAGAGGGGGGGCAACACTGAAGCTTTCTTT.

The V gene is TRBV24-1, the J gene TRBJ2-1; 8 positions match TRBD1. In germline, CDR1 is KGHDR, CDR2 SFDVKD. The CDR3 has 16 residues. Trimming removed 5 bases from V and 0 bases from J; junction bases left unmatched: 5. The chain's CDR3 is CATSVPGTGSYNEQFF. CDR3 coding DNA: TGTGCCACCAGTGTCCCGGGGACAGGCTCCTACAATGAGCAGTTCTTC.

The chain employs TRBV4-1 and TRBJ1-4; D is ambiguous. This CDR3 has 14 amino acids. Per the germline V gene, CDR1 is MGHRA and CDR2 is YSYEKL. Trimming took 4 bases from V and 7 from J, leaving 13 bases between them. The CDR3 reads CASSPPLDREKLFF. In DNA form, the CDR3 reads TGCGCCAGCAGCCCCCCATTAGATCGTGAAAAACTGTTTTTT.